This T cell receptor (beta chain) was identified in a study of cytomegalovirus exposure and HLA in healthy donors. Overall study results and limits: For presence/absence analyses, sequencing depth was assumed to be roughly uniform across donors.

With regard to this clone: What it binds is unknown.

PCR used 60 Vbeta primers and 13 Jbeta primers. The method was immunoSEQ multiplex PCR; TCRdb's version includes in-frame clones alone and lacks a portion of them. The table records over 85,000 clones, 70% to 90% of them present only once. The CDR3 loop spans 16 amino acids. Per germline, CDR1 SGHAT and CDR2 FQDESV (reference sequence). Germline trimming cut 4 bases from V and 5 bases from J; bases unmatched to any gene: 10. The origin of this receptor is a man aged 40-50 years in good health and CMV-seronegative. Sequencing was performed on PBMCs. The gene calls are TRBV11-1 and TRBJ2-1, with TRBD2 matching over 8 bases. The CDR3 sequence: CASSSLGLAGNNEQFF. For the CDR3, the DNA is TGTGCCAGCAGCTCCCTCGGATTAGCGGGGAACAATGAGCAGTTCTTC.